Here is one T cell receptor beta chain with its context. A clone one base away is much larger, so this may be a read error. This entry comes from a study of T cells in Graves' hyperthyroidism and ophthalmopathy. The CDR3 has 14 amino acids. V gave up 7 bases and J gave up 1 base, with 13 bases separating them. Germline V CDR1 and CDR2: SGHTA, FQGNSA. Researchers took RNA transcripts and amplified the TCR beta CDR3 regions from them. The TCR CDR3 first-round RT-PCR relied on the HTBI primer set. Via MiXCR, TCRdb re-called the multiplex PCR reads, giving one row per CDR3 protein. The data contain about 500,000 distinct CDR3 sequences, 40% to 50% of them singletons.

Sequencing input: peripheral blood or thyroid tissue (not recorded which). The V and J genes are TRBV7-2 and TRBJ1-1; no clear D gene. This TCR was sampled from an adult woman with Graves' disease, either hyperthyroidism or ophthalmopathy (not recorded which). CDR3 residues: CASNFPSANTEAFF. The CDR3 coding sequence is TGTGCCAGCAACTTCCCCTCAGCGAACACTGAAGCTTTCTTT.